This is a list of T cell receptor beta chains from one sample in a study of blood T cell repertoires in COVID-19. Sequencing was performed with immunoSEQ multiplex PCR; in TCRdb, only in-frame clones are kept and a portion is missing. The sample lists 150,000 to 160,000 clones, 80% to 90% occurring once. Sequencing input: peripheral blood. Source of these receptors: a woman aged 70-85 years with acute or convalescent COVID-19. Each CDR3 is given with its conserved first and last residue. D genes are given only for firm matches. Clone sizes are given selectively: once, few, many, or a class where the clone is expanded.

J gene: TRBJ1-5; clone size: NA; V gene: TRBV6-6; D gene: NA; CDR3 protein: CAIQANSNQPQHF; CDR3 DNA: TGTGCCATCCAGGCAAATAGCAATCAGCCCCAGCATTTT
J gene: TRBJ2-3; clone size: NA; V gene: TRBV3-1/TRBV3-2; D gene: TRBD2; CDR3 protein: CASSQGLAGDTQYF; CDR3 DNA: TGTGCCAGCAGCCAGGGACTAGCGGGAGATACGCAGTATTTT
J gene: TRBJ1-6; clone size: NA; V gene: TRBV2; D gene: NA; CDR3 protein: CASTQQFPGGSDNSPLHF; CDR3 DNA: TGTGCCAGCACCCAACAATTCCCCGGGGGGAGCGATAATTCACCCCTCCACTTT
J gene: TRBJ2-2; clone size: few; V gene: TRBV5-1; D gene: NA; CDR3 protein: CASRSDRSTGELFF; CDR3 DNA: TGCGCCAGCAGGAGTGACAGGTCCACCGGGGAGCTGTTTTTT
J gene: TRBJ1-2; clone size: NA; V gene: TRBV12-3/TRBV12-4; D gene: NA; CDR3 protein: CASSQPASYGYTF; CDR3 DNA: TGTGCCAGCAGTCAGCCAGCGAGCTATGGCTACACCTTC
J gene: TRBJ2-1; clone size: once; V gene: TRBV7-2; D gene: NA; CDR3 protein: CASSSRRGPSSYNEQFF; CDR3 DNA: TGTGCCAGCAGCTCACGCCGCGGGCCGTCTTCCTACAATGAGCAGTTCTTC
J gene: TRBJ1-6; clone size: NA; V gene: TRBV14; D gene: NA; CDR3 protein: CASSHPGLGRSPLHF; CDR3 DNA: TGTGCCAGCAGCCACCCGGGACTGGGGAGATCACCCCTCCACTTT
J gene: TRBJ1-5; clone size: NA; V gene: TRBV6-5; D gene: NA; CDR3 protein: CASTGRGGQPQHF; CDR3 DNA: TGTGCCAGCACCGGTCGGGGGGGCCAGCCCCAGCATTTT
J gene: TRBJ2-2; clone size: NA; V gene: TRBV19; D gene: NA; CDR3 protein: CASSPRGNTGELFF; CDR3 DNA: TGTGCCAGTAGTCCCCGAGGGAACACCGGGGAGCTGTTTTTT
J gene: TRBJ1-1; clone size: NA; V gene: TRBV18; D gene: TRBD1; CDR3 protein: CASSQDRLNTEAFF; CDR3 DNA: TGTGCCAGCTCACAGGACAGGCTAAACACTGAAGCTTTCTTT
J gene: TRBJ2-3; clone size: once; V gene: TRBV7-6; D gene: NA; CDR3 protein: CASSPDFPTDTQYF; CDR3 DNA: TGTGCCAGCAGCCCAGACTTCCCCACAGATACGCAGTATTTT
J gene: TRBJ1-4; clone size: NA; V gene: TRBV6-6; D gene: TRBD1; CDR3 protein: CASSLGTGNEKLFF; CDR3 DNA: TGTGCCAGCAGTCTCGGGACAGGGAATGAAAAACTGTTTTTT
J gene: TRBJ1-6; clone size: NA; V gene: TRBV5-1; D gene: NA; CDR3 protein: CASSLQASSYNSPLHF; CDR3 DNA: TGCGCCAGCAGCTTGCAAGCAAGCTCCTATAATTCACCCCTCCACTTT
J gene: TRBJ1-1; clone size: NA; V gene: TRBV18; D gene: NA; CDR3 protein: CASSPTLMNTEAFF; CDR3 DNA: TGTGCCAGCTCACCGACTTTAATGAACACTGAAGCTTTCTTT
J gene: TRBJ2-1; clone size: NA; V gene: TRBV18; D gene: TRBD2; CDR3 protein: CASSPAGLAGGNEQFF; CDR3 DNA: TGTGCCAGCTCACCAGCGGGACTAGCGGGGGGCAATGAGCAGTTCTTC
J gene: TRBJ1-4; clone size: NA; V gene: TRBV5-1; D gene: TRBD1; CDR3 protein: CASGLGTGREKLFF; CDR3 DNA: TGCGCCAGCGGCTTGGGGACAGGGCGTGAAAAACTGTTTTTT
J gene: TRBJ1-4; clone size: NA; V gene: TRBV7-2; D gene: NA; CDR3 protein: CASSSQAREKLFF; CDR3 DNA: TGTGCCAGCAGCTCTCAGGCCCGCGAAAAACTGTTTTTT
J gene: TRBJ1-2; clone size: NA; V gene: TRBV5-4; D gene: TRBD1; CDR3 protein: CASSLGQGAYGYTF; CDR3 DNA: TGTGCCAGCAGCTTGGGACAGGGGGCATATGGCTACACCTTC
J gene: TRBJ1-6; clone size: NA; V gene: TRBV6-1; D gene: NA; CDR3 protein: CASSDRVHRPLHF; CDR3 DNA: TGTGCCAGCAGTGACCGGGTCCACCGTCCCCTCCACTTT
J gene: TRBJ1-5; clone size: NA; V gene: TRBV5-5; D gene: NA; CDR3 protein: CASSPGPSEGQPQHF; CDR3 DNA: TGTGCCAGCAGCCCCGGGCCCTCTGAGGGTCAGCCCCAGCATTTT
J gene: TRBJ2-5; clone size: NA; V gene: TRBV3-1/TRBV3-2; D gene: NA; CDR3 protein: CASSRGQQETQYF; CDR3 DNA: TGTGCCAGCAGCCGGGGACAACAAGAGACCCAGTACTTC
J gene: TRBJ2-3; clone size: once; V gene: TRBV7-8; D gene: NA; CDR3 protein: CASKGGIWADTQYF; CDR3 DNA: TGTGCCAGCAAGGGCGGGATCTGGGCAGATACGCAGTATTTT
J gene: TRBJ1-5; clone size: once; V gene: TRBV24-1; D gene: NA; CDR3 protein: CATSASGSNQPQHF; CDR3 DNA: TGTGCCACCAGTGCCTCAGGTAGCAATCAGCCCCAGCATTTT
J gene: TRBJ2-5; clone size: NA; V gene: TRBV3-1/TRBV3-2; D gene: NA; CDR3 protein: CASSQPGQQETQYF; CDR3 DNA: TGTGCCAGCAGCCAACCCGGACAGCAAGAGACCCAGTACTTC
J gene: TRBJ1-2; clone size: NA; V gene: TRBV23-1; D gene: TRBD1; CDR3 protein: CASSQSGTGVYYGYTF; CDR3 DNA: TGCGCCAGCAGTCAATCCGGGACAGGGGTGTACTATGGCTACACCTTC
J gene: TRBJ2-1; clone size: NA; V gene: TRBV6-1; D gene: TRBD2; CDR3 protein: CASSDPFRSGSYNEQFF; CDR3 DNA: TGTGCCAGCAGTGATCCATTCCGTAGCGGGTCCTACAATGAGCAGTTCTTC
J gene: TRBJ2-7; clone size: NA; V gene: TRBV6-1; D gene: NA; CDR3 protein: CASSVRVAQSPYEQYF; CDR3 DNA: TGTGCCAGCAGTGTCCGGGTAGCGCAATCTCCCTACGAGCAGTACTTC
J gene: TRBJ1-5; clone size: once; V gene: TRBV6-2/TRBV6-3; D gene: NA; CDR3 protein: CASSYEGGNSNQPQHF; CDR3 DNA: TGTGCCAGCAGTTACGAAGGGGGTAATAGCAATCAGCCCCAGCATTTT